The clone carrying this TCR beta chain was seen a handful of times. Study processing details: Reference gene primer amplification gave nucleated cell count estimates. Sequencing was performed with immunoSEQ multiplex PCR; in TCRdb, only in-frame clones are kept and a portion is missing. For V, J and clone size, that table is used; D and trimming come from the DNA. The sample holds more than 95,000 clones, around 81% seen once. The source of the sample is a study of blood T cell repertoires in COVID-19. Study-wide background: Samples taken during acute and convalescent COVID-19 were collected in the United States, Italy and Spain. T cells, B-cell-depleted T cells, or PBMCs provided the cDNA or gDNA that served as material.

The V gene end was trimmed by 9 bases and the J gene end by 4 bases; junction bases not matched to a gene: 9. The germline V gene has CDR1 LNHDA and CDR2 SQIVND (reference sequence). This CDR3 is 15 amino acids long. This sequence was found in a man aged 55 to 70 with acute or convalescent COVID-19. The specimen was peripheral blood. The chain carries TRBV19 and TRBJ1-2, with TRBD1 identical over 12 bases. CDR3 nucleotides: TGTGCCAGCAAACCCGGGACAGGGGGCCTCTATGGCTACACCTTC. It is translated as CASKPGTGGLYGYTF.